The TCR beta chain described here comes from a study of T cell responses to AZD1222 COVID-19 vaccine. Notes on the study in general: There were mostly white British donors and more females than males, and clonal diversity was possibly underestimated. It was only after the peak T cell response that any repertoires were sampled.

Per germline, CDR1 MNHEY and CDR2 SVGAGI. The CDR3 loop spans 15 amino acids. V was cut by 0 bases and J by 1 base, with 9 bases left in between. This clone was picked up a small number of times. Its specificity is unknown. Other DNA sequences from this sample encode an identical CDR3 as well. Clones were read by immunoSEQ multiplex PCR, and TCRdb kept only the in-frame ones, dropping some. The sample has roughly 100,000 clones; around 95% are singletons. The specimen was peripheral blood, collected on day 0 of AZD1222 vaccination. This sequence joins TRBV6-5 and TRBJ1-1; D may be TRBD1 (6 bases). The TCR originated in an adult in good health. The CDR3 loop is CASSYSKQGNTEAFF. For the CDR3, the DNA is TGTGCCAGCAGTTACTCAAAACAGGGGAACACTGAAGCTTTCTTT.